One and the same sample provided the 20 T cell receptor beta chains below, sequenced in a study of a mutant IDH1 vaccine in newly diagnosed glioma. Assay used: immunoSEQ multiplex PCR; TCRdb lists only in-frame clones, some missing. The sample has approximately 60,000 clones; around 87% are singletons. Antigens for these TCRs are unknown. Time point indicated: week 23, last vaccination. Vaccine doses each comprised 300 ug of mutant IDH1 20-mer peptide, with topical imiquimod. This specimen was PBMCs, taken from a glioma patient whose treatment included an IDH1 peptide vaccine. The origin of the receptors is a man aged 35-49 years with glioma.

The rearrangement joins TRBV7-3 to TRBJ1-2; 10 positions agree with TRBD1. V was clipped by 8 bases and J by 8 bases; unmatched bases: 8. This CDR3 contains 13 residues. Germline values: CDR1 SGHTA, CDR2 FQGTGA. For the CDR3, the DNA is TGTGCCAGCGGGACCGGGACAGGGGACGGCTACACCTTC. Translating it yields CASGTGTGDGYTF. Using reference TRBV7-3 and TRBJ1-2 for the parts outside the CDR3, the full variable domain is GAGVSQTPSNKVTEKGKYVELRCDPISGHTALYWYRQSLGQGPEFLIYFQGTGAADDSGLPNDRFFAVRPEGSVSTLKIQRTERGDSAVYLCASGTGTGDGYTFGSGTRLTVV.

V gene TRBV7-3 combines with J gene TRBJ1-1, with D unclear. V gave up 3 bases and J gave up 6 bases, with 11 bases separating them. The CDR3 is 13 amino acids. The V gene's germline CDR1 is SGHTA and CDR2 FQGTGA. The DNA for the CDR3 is TGTGCCAGCAGCTTTTTTGGGAAGGCTGAAGCTTTCTTT. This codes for CASSFFGKAEAFF. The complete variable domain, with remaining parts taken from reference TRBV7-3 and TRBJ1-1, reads GAGVSQTPSNKVTEKGKYVELRCDPISGHTALYWYRQSLGQGPEFLIYFQGTGAADDSGLPNDRFFAVRPEGSVSTLKIQRTERGDSAVYLCASSFFGKAEAFFGQGTRLTVV.

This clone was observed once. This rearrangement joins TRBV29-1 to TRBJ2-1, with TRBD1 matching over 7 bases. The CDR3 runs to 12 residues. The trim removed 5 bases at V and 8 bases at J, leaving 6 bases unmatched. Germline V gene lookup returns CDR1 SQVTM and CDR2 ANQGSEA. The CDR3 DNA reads TGCAGCGTTCAGGGGGATGGCGATGAGCAGTTCTTC. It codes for CSVQGDGDEQFF.

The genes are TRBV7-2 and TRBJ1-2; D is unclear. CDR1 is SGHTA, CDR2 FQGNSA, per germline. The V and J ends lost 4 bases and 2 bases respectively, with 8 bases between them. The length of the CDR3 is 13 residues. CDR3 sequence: CASSSSQNYGYTF. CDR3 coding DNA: TGTGCCAGCAGCTCAAGTCAGAACTATGGCTACACCTTC.

The CDR3: CASSQSLATQYF. CDR3 nucleotide sequence: TGTGCCAGCAGCCAAAGTTTAGCTACGCAGTATTTT. The V gene is TRBV14, the J gene TRBJ2-3, with no clear D. The V end was cut by 2 bases, the J end by 8 bases, with 8 bases between. The CDR3 is made up of 12 amino acids. Germline V gene data show CDR1 as SGHDN and CDR2 as FVKESK.

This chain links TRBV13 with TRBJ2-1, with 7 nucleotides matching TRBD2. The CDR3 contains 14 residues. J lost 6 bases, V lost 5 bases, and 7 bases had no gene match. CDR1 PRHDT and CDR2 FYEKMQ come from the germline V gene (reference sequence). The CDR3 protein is CASSKFERGNEQFF. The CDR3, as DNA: TGTGCCAGCAGCAAGTTTGAGCGGGGCAATGAGCAGTTCTTC.

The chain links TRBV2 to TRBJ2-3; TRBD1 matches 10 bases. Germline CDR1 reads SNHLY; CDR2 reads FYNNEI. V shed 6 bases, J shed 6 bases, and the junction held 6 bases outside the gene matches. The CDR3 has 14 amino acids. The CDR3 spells CASRKTGGADTQYF. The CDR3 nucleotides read TGTGCCAGCAGGAAGACAGGGGGCGCGGATACGCAGTATTTT.

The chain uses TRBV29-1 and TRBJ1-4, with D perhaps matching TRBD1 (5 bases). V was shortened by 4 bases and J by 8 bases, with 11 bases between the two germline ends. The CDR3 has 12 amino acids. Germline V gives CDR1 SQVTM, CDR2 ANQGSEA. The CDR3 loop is CSVGGEGEKLFF. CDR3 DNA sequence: TGCAGCGTTGGTGGTGAGGGGGAAAAACTGTTTTTT.

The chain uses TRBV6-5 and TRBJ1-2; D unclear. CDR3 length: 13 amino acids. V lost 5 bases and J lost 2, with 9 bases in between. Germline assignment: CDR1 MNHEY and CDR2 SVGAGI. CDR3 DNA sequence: TGTGCCAGCAGTAAAGACGGAAACTATGGCTACACCTTC. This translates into CASSKDGNYGYTF.

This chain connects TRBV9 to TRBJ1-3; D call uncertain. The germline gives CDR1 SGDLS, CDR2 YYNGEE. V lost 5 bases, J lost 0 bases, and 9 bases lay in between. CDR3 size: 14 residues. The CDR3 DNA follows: TGTGCCAGCAGTCGTGGAGACTCTGGAAACACCATATATTTT. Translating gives CASSRGDSGNTIYF.

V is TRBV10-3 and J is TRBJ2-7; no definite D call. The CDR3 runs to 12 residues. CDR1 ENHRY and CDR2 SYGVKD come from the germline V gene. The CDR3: CAWVTFSYEQYF. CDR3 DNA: TGTGCTTGGGTTACTTTTTCGTACGAGCAGTACTTC.

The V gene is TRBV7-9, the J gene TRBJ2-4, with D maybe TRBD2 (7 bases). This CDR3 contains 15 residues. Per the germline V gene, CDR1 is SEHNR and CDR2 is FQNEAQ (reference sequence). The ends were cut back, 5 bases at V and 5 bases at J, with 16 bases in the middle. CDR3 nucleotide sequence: TGTGCCAGCAGCCCGAGTAGGGGGGGAGAAAACATTCAGTACTTC. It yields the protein CASSPSRGGENIQYF.

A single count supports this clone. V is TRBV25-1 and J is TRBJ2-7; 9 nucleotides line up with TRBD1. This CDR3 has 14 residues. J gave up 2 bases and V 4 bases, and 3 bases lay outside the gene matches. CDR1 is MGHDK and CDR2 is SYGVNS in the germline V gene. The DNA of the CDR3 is TGTGCCAGCAGTGCAGGACAGGGGACCTACGAGCAGTACTTC. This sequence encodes CASSAGQGTYEQYF.

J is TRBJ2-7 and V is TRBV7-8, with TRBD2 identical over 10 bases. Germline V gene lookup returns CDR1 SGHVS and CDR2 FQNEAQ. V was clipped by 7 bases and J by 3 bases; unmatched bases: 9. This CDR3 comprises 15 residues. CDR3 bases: TGTGCCAGCACCACAGACGAGCGGGAGGGCTACGAGCAGTACTTC. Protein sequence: CASTTDEREGYEQYF. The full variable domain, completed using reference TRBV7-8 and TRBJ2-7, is GAGVSQSPRYKVAKRGQDVALRCDPISGHVSLFWYQQALGQGPEFLTYFQNEAQLDKSGLPSDRFFAERPEGSVSTLKIQRTQQEDSAVYLCASTTDEREGYEQYFGPGTRLTVT.

CDR3 region: CASSLEATGLTGDTQYF. The CDR3 nucleotides are TGTGCCAGCAGCTTAGAAGCCACAGGTCTAACTGGAGATACGCAGTATTTT. V and J are TRBV7-8 and TRBJ2-3, with D possibly matching TRBD1 (5 bases). The germline V gene encodes CDR1 SGHVS and CDR2 FQNEAQ. The V end lost 1 base, the J end lost 5 bases, and 19 bases lay between the germline ends. CDR3 length equals 17 residues.

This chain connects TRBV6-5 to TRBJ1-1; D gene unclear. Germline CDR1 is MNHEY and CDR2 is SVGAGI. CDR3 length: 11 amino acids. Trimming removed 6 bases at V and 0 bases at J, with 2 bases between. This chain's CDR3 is CASRLNTEAFF. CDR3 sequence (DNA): TGTGCCAGCAGGCTGAACACTGAAGCTTTCTTT.

Here the CDR3 reads CASSLWSGGSRETQYF. The CDR3 nucleotides read TGTGCCAGCAGTTTATGGAGTGGCGGGAGTAGAGAGACCCAGTACTTC. The chain links TRBV27 to TRBJ2-5; TRBD2 matches at 7 bases. Germline CDR1 reads MNHEY; CDR2 reads SMNVEV (reference sequence). This CDR3 spans 16 amino acids. J lost 4 bases, V lost 1 base, and 9 bases had no gene match.

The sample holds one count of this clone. DNA of the CDR3: TGTGCCAGCAGCTGGGGGGGAGTACCGGAGCAGTTCTTC. Its protein is CASSWGGVPEQFF. The chain combines TRBV5-6 with TRBJ2-1; 7 nucleotides match TRBD2. V gave up 3 bases and J gave up 10 bases; unmatched junction bases: 7. The CDR3 totals 13 residues. Per germline, CDR1 SGHDT and CDR2 YYEEEE.

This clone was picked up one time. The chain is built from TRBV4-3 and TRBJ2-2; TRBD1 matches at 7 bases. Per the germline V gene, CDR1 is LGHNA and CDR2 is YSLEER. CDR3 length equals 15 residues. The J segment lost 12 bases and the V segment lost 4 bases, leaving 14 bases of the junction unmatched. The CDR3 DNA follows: TGCGCCAGCAGCCCGGGACAGAAACTGGGGGTAAAGCTGTTTTTT. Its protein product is CASSPGQKLGVKLFF.

The CDR3 region is CASSPEVSTDTQYF. The CDR3 DNA is TGTGCCAGCAGCCCCGAGGTTAGCACAGATACGCAGTATTTT. The rearrangement links TRBV9 to TRBJ2-3; D is uncertain. This CDR3 has 14 residues. Germline lookup yields CDR1 SGDLS and CDR2 YYNGEE. V shed 4 bases and J shed 0 bases, with 9 bases lying between them.